Described below is a single T cell receptor (beta chain) sequence and its context. What it recognizes is unknown. This record belongs to a study of T cell responses to AZD1222 COVID-19 vaccine. Study summary: Analysis merged second doses at about 4 or about 12 weeks.

Notes on the study in general: Within unmutated variant regions lay the reported targets of nearly half of spike-specific TCRs.

The ends were cut back, 6 bases at V and 5 bases at J, with 13 bases in the middle. Germline CDR1 SNHLY, CDR2 FYNNEI. CDR3 size: 13 residues. Assay used: immunoSEQ multiplex PCR; TCRdb lists only in-frame clones, some missing. The table shows about 140,000 clones, with roughly 91% occurring only once. The source is an adult in good health. The chain combines TRBV2 with TRBJ1-1; tentatively, D is TRBD1 (5 bases). Source: peripheral blood, taken on day 0 of AZD1222 vaccination. The CDR3 loop reads CASRGEGLTEAFF. The CDR3 bases are TGTGCCAGCAGGGGGGAGGGTCTGACTGAAGCTTTCTTT.